The 12 T cell receptor beta chains in this list originate from one sample, sequenced in a study of T cell repertoires in cytomegalovirus infection. TCRdb independently ran MiXCR on the reads; one entry per CDR3 protein. The sample shows some 700,000 distinct CDR3 sequences, around a third of them seen only once. Their antigens remain unidentified. The sample in question was cultured PBMCs, obtained from culture after CMV antigen stimulation. Receptors originate from a human donor in good health (CMV status not recorded). Some clones in this sample may be carry-over from other donors' samples.

About this clonotype itself: It may be a read error: a sequence one base away is much more abundant. This chain uses TRBV5-4 with TRBJ1-4; D not certain. Deletions cut 2 bases from V and 5 bases from J, with 7 bases between. The CDR3 runs 13 residues. From germline, CDR1 is SGHNT and CDR2 YYREEE (reference sequence). Written as DNA, the CDR3 is TGTGCCAGCAGCTTTGGACGGAATGAAAAACTGTTTTTT. Translation gives CASSFGRNEKLFF.

This clonotype has just a few counts. The rearrangement links TRBV20-1 to TRBJ2-2; D is undetermined. In germline, CDR1 is DFQATT, CDR2 SNEGSKA (reference sequence). The ends were cut back, 0 bases at V and 0 bases at J, with 11 bases in the middle. CDR3 length: 16 residues. The chain's CDR3 is CSARDLVQPNTGELFF. DNA of the CDR3: TGCAGTGCTAGAGATCTTGTACAGCCGAACACCGGGGAGCTGTTTTTT.

This clonotype was observed a handful of times. The rearrangement joins TRBV27 to TRBJ1-2; TRBD1 matches at 8 bases. The CDR3 is made up of 14 amino acids. CDR1 MNHEY and CDR2 SMNVEV come from the germline V gene (reference sequence). J was trimmed by 7 bases and V by 6 bases; bases with no gene match: 10. The CDR3 here is CASSRSGQVFGYTF. The CDR3 DNA sequence: TGTGCCAGCAGCCGCTCGGGACAGGTTTTTGGCTACACCTTC.

This clonotype came up a few times. The chain employs TRBV18 and TRBJ1-1; D ambiguous. V was clipped by 6 bases and J by 0 bases, with 11 bases between them. Germline assignment: CDR1 KGHSH and CDR2 LQKENI. The CDR3 is 14 residues long. The CDR3 region has the DNA TGTGCCAGCTCTCCCACAGTCCTGAACACTGAAGCTTTCTTT. Protein product: CASSPTVLNTEAFF.

The chain uses TRBV20-1 and TRBJ1-6; D remains ambiguous. Germline CDR1 is DFQATT and CDR2 is SNEGSKA (reference sequence). Trimming removed 3 bases from V and 7 bases from J, with 10 bases in between. The CDR3 totals 13 residues. CDR3 region: CSASDLWNSPLHF. The DNA for the CDR3 is TGCAGTGCTAGTGACCTTTGGAATTCACCCCTCCACTTT.

This clonotype was counted a few times. The rearrangement joins TRBV4-2 to TRBJ1-3; D not certain. This CDR3 has 14 residues. Germline V gene lookup returns CDR1 LGHNA and CDR2 YNFKEQ. With 1 base removed from V and 2 bases from J, the gap between germline ends came to 6 bases. CDR3 DNA sequence: TGTGCCAGCAGCCAAGTGGCCCCTGGAAACACCATATATTTT. Its translation is CASSQVAPGNTIYF.

The V gene is TRBV5-5, the J gene TRBJ2-7; D possibly corresponds to TRBD2 (6 bases). This CDR3 is built from 15 residues. The V gene lost 4 bases and the J gene lost 4 bases, with 18 bases spanning the gap. The germline V gene has CDR1 SGHKS and CDR2 YYEKEE (reference sequence). Here the CDR3 DNA reads TGTGCCAGCAGCCCGGGACTGGTCTTGAAATACGAGCAGTACTTC. It codes for CASSPGLVLKYEQYF.

V gene TRBV6-2 or TRBV6-3 combines with J gene TRBJ2-1; no firm D call. The CDR3 length is 13 residues. The germline V gene has CDR1 MNHEY and CDR2 SVGEGT. Trimming stripped 0 bases from V and 10 bases from J, with 10 bases between. The CDR3 loop is CASSYSMGLEQFF. The CDR3 nucleotides are TGTGCCAGCAGTTACTCGATGGGCCTAGAGCAGTTCTTC.

This clonotype showed up just a few times. This chain uses TRBV19 with TRBJ1-5; D gene ambiguous. The CDR3 runs 13 residues. V lost 3 bases and J lost 6, with 9 bases in between. The V gene's germline CDR1 is LNHDA and CDR2 SQIVND (reference sequence). CDR3 in amino acids: CASSMWVSQPQHF. In DNA form, the CDR3 reads TGTGCCAGTAGTATGTGGGTAAGTCAGCCCCAGCATTTT. Looking up the rest from reference TRBV19 and TRBJ1-5 gives the full variable domain: DGGITQSPKYLFRKEGQNVTLSCEQNLNHDAMYWYRQDPGQGLRLIYYSQIVNDFQKGDIAEGYSVSREKKESFPLTVTSAQKNPTAFYLCASSMWVSQPQHFGDGTRLSIL.

The table lists this clonotype with a few counts. The chain recombines TRBV7-2 with TRBJ1-5; D is unresolved. This CDR3 has 15 amino acids. Trimming removed 3 bases from V and 4 bases from J, with 13 bases in between. Germline values: CDR1 SGHTA, CDR2 FQGNSA. CDR3 DNA sequence: TGTGCCAGCAGCTTTAGCGCAGGCCCTAATCAGCCCCAGCATTTT. Protein product: CASSFSAGPNQPQHF.

In this sample, this clonotype turned up a few times. V and J are TRBV7-9 and TRBJ2-6, with a possible D match to TRBD1 (6 bases). Germline loops: CDR1 SEHNR, CDR2 FQNEAQ (reference sequence). V was clipped by 5 bases and J by 0 bases, with 14 bases between them. The length of the CDR3 is 17 residues. The CDR3 DNA reads TGTGCCAGCAGCCAGGGGCCGGTTTACTCTGGGGCCAACGTCCTGACTTTC. Protein sequence: CASSQGPVYSGANVLTF. Looking up the rest from reference TRBV7-9 and TRBJ2-6 gives the full variable domain: DTGVSQNPRHKITKRGQNVTFRCDPISEHNRLYWYRQTLGQGPEFLTYFQNEAQLEKSRLLSDRFSAERPKGSFSTLEIQRTEQGDSAMYLCASSQGPVYSGANVLTFGAGSRLTVL.

The CDR3 sequence: CASSGMGALYNEQFF. For the CDR3, the DNA is TGTGCCAGCTCCGGTATGGGGGCCCTATACAATGAGCAGTTCTTC. The chain recombines TRBV18 with TRBJ2-1; possible D gene TRBD1, 6 bases. The CDR3 loop spans 15 amino acids. The germline gives CDR1 KGHSH, CDR2 LQKENI. The V end was cut by 6 bases, the J end by 4 bases, with 16 bases between.